These T cell receptor beta chains were read from a single sample in a study of cytomegalovirus exposure and HLA in healthy donors. The assay was immunoSEQ multiplex PCR, and TCRdb's table has in-frame clones only and misses some. The profile covers approximately 140,000 clones, with roughly three quarters appearing a single time and more than 4.5% taken by the ten largest. Sequenced sample: PBMCs. The receptor set was obtained from a woman between 50 and 59 years old in good health and CMV-seronegative. CDR3s leave out the opening cysteine and the closing phenylalanine or tryptophan.

V,J,CDR3
TRBV7-3,TRBJ2-3,ASSLTRGGAGGSTDTQY
TRBV5-1,TRBJ2-3,ASSIIRDRATDTQY
TRBV18,TRBJ1-1,ASSPGLGAGEAF
TRBV6-5,TRBJ2-5,ASSYVSGGWETQY
TRBV5-4,TRBJ2-5,ASSLVSVKETQY
TRBV2,TRBJ2-7,ASRGDRVPSYEQY
TRBV12-2,TRBJ2-5,ASRLELSGGTETQY
TRBV12-5,TRBJ1-3,ASGLVQVISGNTIY
TRBV5-1,TRBJ2-1,ASSLGLGLAGAYNEQF
TRBV10-3,TRBJ2-3,AISAREGRGGTSTDTQY
TRBV29-1,TRBJ1-1,SGTTGEGTEAF
TRBV2,TRBJ1-1,ASKETHEAF
TRBV29-1,TRBJ2-6,SVVQTANVLT
TRBV6-4,TRBJ2-1,ASSYDRTGEQF
TRBV7-2,TRBJ2-1,ASSPKRGSISGQF
TRBV6-5,TRBJ1-2,ASSKMTGDYGYT
TRBV6-5,TRBJ2-7,ASSYFNEQY
TRBV27,TRBJ2-1,ASSAQGWVRYNEQF
TRBV9,TRBJ2-3,ASSAPPRASGNTDTQY
TRBV15,TRBJ2-1,ATSRDRISGGLVNEQF
TRBV6-4,TRBJ2-2,ASSGDRSHGELF
TRBV6-4,TRBJ1-5,ATSTGDSNQPQH
TRBV28,TRBJ1-1,ASSLRRVEAF
TRBV4-3,TRBJ2-3,ASSHEPGGSTDTQY
TRBV7-2,TRBJ1-2,ASSLHGAGNGYT
TRBV5-1,TRBJ2-2,ASSVSGGRNTGELF
TRBV2,TRBJ1-5,ASSSDRVGQPQH
TRBV7-8,TRBJ2-3,ASSYLTSGTDTQY
TRBV4-1,TRBJ2-2,ASSQERTGHTGELF
TRBV2,TRBJ2-5,ASSELAGRETQY
TRBV2,TRBJ1-5,ASSPGTGSNQPQH